The rows below give T cell receptor beta chains drawn from one sample of a study of blood T cell repertoires in COVID-19. Data came from immunoSEQ multiplex PCR; TCRdb stores just in-frame clones and leaves some out. The sample has approximately 120,000 clones, around 90% seen once. Sequenced: peripheral blood. The receptors derive from a man aged 45 to 65 with COVID-19, enrolled during active disease. CDR3s include the opening cysteine and the closing phenylalanine or tryptophan. A D gene is named only where the DNA matches it firmly. Size is stated for part of the rows, as once, few or many counts, or as a class when the clone is expanded.

D,V,length,size,J,DNA,CDR3
TRBD1,TRBV19,16,-,TRBJ1-4,TGTGCCAGTAGTATATCGCAGGGGGCAACTAATGAAAAACTGTTTTTT,CASSISQGATNEKLFF
TRBD2,TRBV28,14,once,TRBJ2-7,TGTGCCAGCAGTCCTGAAGCGGGAGGATTCGAGCAGTACTTC,CASSPEAGGFEQYF
TRBD2,TRBV5-1,16,-,TRBJ2-3,TGCGCCAGCAGCTTGGGGCCTAGCGGTAGCACAGATACGCAGTATTTT,CASSLGPSGSTDTQYF
-,TRBV5-6,13,-,TRBJ2-7,TGTGCCAGCAGCTACCAGAACTCCTACGAGCAGTACTTC,CASSYQNSYEQYF
TRBD1,TRBV19,15,-,TRBJ1-5,TGTGCCAGTAGTCCGGGACAGGGGCCCTATCAGCCCCAGCATTTT,CASSPGQGPYQPQHF
-,TRBV5-1,15,once,TRBJ2-7,TGCGCCAGCAGCTTCAGTCCGGGCGGGACGTACGAGCAGTACTTC,CASSFSPGGTYEQYF
TRBD2,TRBV9,17,-,TRBJ2-3,TGTGCCAGCAGCGTAGGGGCTAGCGGGAGTCGGACAGATACGCAGTATTTT,CASSVGASGSRTDTQYF
-,TRBV30,15,-,TRBJ1-2,TGTGCCTGGAGTGTCCCTATAGTACAGGGCAATGGCTACACCTTC,CAWSVPIVQGNGYTF
TRBD2,TRBV7-9,17,-,TRBJ2-2,TGTGCCAGCAGCCCACAAGGGACTAGCGGCGGGGCCGGGGAGCTGTTTTTT,CASSPQGTSGGAGELFF
-,TRBV7-9,17,-,TRBJ2-6,TGTGCCAGCAGTTCAGGGTCAGGGCTGCTTGGGGCCAACGTCCTGACTTTC,CASSSGSGLLGANVLTF
TRBD1,TRBV28,15,once,TRBJ2-7,TGTGCCAGCAGTTCAAGACAGGGGGCCGGATACGAGCAGTACTTC,CASSSRQGAGYEQYF
-,TRBV29-1,13,-,TRBJ2-1,TGCAGCGTTGCCACTAGCTCCTACAATGAGCAGTTCTTC,CSVATSSYNEQFF
-,TRBV29-1,16,-,TRBJ2-7,TGCAGCGTTGAGTCAGGCGGCGGACAGCGATCCTACGAGCAGTACTTC,CSVESGGGQRSYEQYF
-,TRBV6-6,13,few,TRBJ2-5,TGTGCCAGCGTTGCGGGCGTCGAGGAGACCCAGTACTTC,CASVAGVEETQYF
TRBD1,TRBV2,16,-,TRBJ2-5,TGTGCCAGCAGTGAAAGGCGGCAGGGGGCGCGGGAGACCCAGTACTTC,CASSERRQGARETQYF
-,TRBV7-7,15,-,TRBJ1-5,TGTGCTAGCAACAACACGTTCGGAGCCAATCAGCCCCAGCATTTT,CASNNTFGANQPQHF
TRBD2,TRBV2,15,few,TRBJ2-3,TGTGCCAGCAAACTAGCGGGAGGGAGGACAGATACGCAGTATTTT,CASKLAGGRTDTQYF
-,TRBV7-9,13,-,TRBJ2-1,TGTGCCAGCAGCCACGTCGGGGGATACGAGCAGTTCTTC,CASSHVGGYEQFF
-,TRBV27,17,-,TRBJ1-5,TGTGCCAGCAGTTTTATAGGACAGCCGAACAGCAATCAGCCCCAGCATTTT,CASSFIGQPNSNQPQHF
TRBD2,TRBV28,17,-,TRBJ2-1,TGTGCCAGCAGTCAATCCTTCCTAGCGGGAGATAACAATGAGCAGTTCTTC,CASSQSFLAGDNNEQFF
-,TRBV11-3,13,-,TRBJ1-1,TGTGCCAGCAGTACCACAGAGAACACTGAAGCTTTCTTT,CASSTTENTEAFF
-,TRBV18,12,-,TRBJ2-1,TGTGCCAGCTCAGAACTAATCGATGAGCAGTTCTTC,CASSELIDEQFF
-,TRBV20-1,14,once,TRBJ2-1,TGCAGTGCTAGTGGGTTAGCATTCCTCAATGAGCAGTTCTTC,CSASGLAFLNEQFF
-,TRBV28,15,-,TRBJ1-2,TGTGCCAGCAGTTTCCCCCGGGGAAAGAACTATGGCTACACCTTC,CASSFPRGKNYGYTF
TRBD2,TRBV12-3/TRBV12-4,13,few,TRBJ2-7,TGTGCCAGCAGCTCGGGGAGGGCCGAAGAGCAGTACTTC,CASSSGRAEEQYF
TRBD2,TRBV7-3,16,-,TRBJ2-1,TGTGCCAGCAGCTTAGGACTAGCGGGAGGGCCGGATGAGCAGTTCTTC,CASSLGLAGGPDEQFF
-,TRBV10-3,15,-,TRBJ1-5,TGTGCCATCAGTGAGTCCCTAACGGAGAATCAGCCCCAGCATTTT,CAISESLTENQPQHF
TRBD2,TRBV5-1,14,-,TRBJ2-7,TGCGCCAGCAGCCTCGCGGGCGGGAGTTACGAGCAGTACTTC,CASSLAGGSYEQYF
TRBD2,TRBV19,17,once,TRBJ2-5,TGTGCCAGTAGTCCCGGGACTAGCGGGAGTCCCCTTGGGACCCAGTACTTC,CASSPGTSGSPLGTQYF
-,TRBV9,13,-,TRBJ1-2,TGTGCCAGCAGCGTAGGACAGGATTATGGCTACACCTTC,CASSVGQDYGYTF
TRBD1,TRBV3-1/TRBV3-2,15,-,TRBJ1-1,TGTGCCAGCAGCCAAGGACAGGGGGTGAACACTGAAGCTTTCTTT,CASSQGQGVNTEAFF
-,TRBV3-1/TRBV3-2,15,-,TRBJ2-3,TGTGCCAGCAGCCAAGATAATCAGCGCCCAGATACGCAGTATTTT,CASSQDNQRPDTQYF
-,TRBV25-1,15,-,TRBJ2-1,TGTGCCAGCAGTGAACTCGGGGGATCCTACAATGAGCAGTTCTTC,CASSELGGSYNEQFF
TRBD1,TRBV7-2,16,-,TRBJ2-7,TGTGCCAGCAGACCTCGAGGGGGCGGAGAGCCTTACGAGCAGTACTTC,CASRPRGGGEPYEQYF
-,TRBV18,13,-,TRBJ1-2,TGTGCCAGCTCACCAGGGCCTGTTTATGGCTACACCTTC,CASSPGPVYGYTF
-,TRBV18,17,-,TRBJ1-4,TGTGCCAGCTCACCCAATGGGGGCACAGCCTCTAATGAAAAACTGTTTTTT,CASSPNGGTASNEKLFF
TRBD1,TRBV19,18,-,TRBJ2-3,TGTGCCAGTAGTATAGGATCGGACAGGTCGGGCTACACAGATACGCAGTATTTT,CASSIGSDRSGYTDTQYF
-,TRBV30,14,-,TRBJ1-1,TGTGCCTGGAGTGTAGGAGGCATAAACACTGAAGCTTTCTTT,CAWSVGGINTEAFF
TRBD1,TRBV5-1,13,-,TRBJ2-5,TGCGCCAGCAGCGGGACAGGGGAGGGGGCCCAGTACTTC,CASSGTGEGAQYF
TRBD1,TRBV2,13,-,TRBJ2-3,TGTGCCAGCAGTGAGGACAGGGATAATACGCAGTATTTT,CASSEDRDNTQYF
-,TRBV10-2,12,-,TRBJ2-5,TGCGCCAGCAGCGAACCCTACAGGGCCCAGTACTTC,CASSEPYRAQYF
TRBD1,TRBV19,14,-,TRBJ2-7,TGTGCCAGTAGTCCGCGGACAGGGCCCTACGAGCAGTACTTC,CASSPRTGPYEQYF
-,TRBV21-1,19,-,TRBJ1-5,TGTGCCAGCAGCTCCCAATGTGACAGGAGATATAGCGGCAATCAGCCCCAGCATTTT,CASSSQCDRRYSGNQPQHF
TRBD1,TRBV5-1,16,-,TRBJ2-2,TGCGCCAGCAGCTCAGACAGGGGGCGACACACCGGGGAGCTGTTTTTT,CASSSDRGRHTGELFF
-,TRBV6-5,13,-,TRBJ1-2,TGTGCCAGCAGTTACAAGAGAGACTATGGCTACACCTTC,CASSYKRDYGYTF
TRBD2,TRBV14,15,-,TRBJ2-1,TGTGCCAGCAGCCTAGGGGGCAGCGGGAGGCGGGAGCAGTTCTTC,CASSLGGSGRREQFF
TRBD1,TRBV28,17,-,TRBJ2-2,TGTGCCAGCAGCCCACCCCCGGGACAGGGGGTACAAAGGGAGCTGTTTTTT,CASSPPPGQGVQRELFF
-,TRBV19,15,-,TRBJ1-3,TGTGCCAGTAGGGTCGACAGATTCTCTGGAAACACCATATATTTT,CASRVDRFSGNTIYF